This TCR beta chain derives from a study of immune characterization of retroperitoneal liposarcoma (dated by TCRdb to the late 2010s). With regard to this clonotype: There is no known antigen for this receptor. The input lacks base qualities; no much larger clone sits a single base away.

Receptor libraries were prepared by PCR. Sequencing took place on a NextSeq 500. TCRdb's own reprocessing of the public reads used fastp at Q25 and MiXCR and kept productive beta chains. Each CDR3 protein gets just one entry, which takes the most common genes and DNA from the rows behind it. This sample is represented by under 3,000 distinct CDR3 sequences; roughly 52% of them were singletons. The top ten clones comprise 55% to 65% of the sample. CDR1 and CDR2, per the germline V gene, are MNHNS and SASEGT. The CDR3 holds 16 amino acids from the cysteine to the phenylalanine. Left in the record is the CDR3 DNA by itself, 48 bases read in frame from the first base. V is trimmed back by 6 bases and J by 0 bases, and the junction contains 8 bases that no gene match accounts for.

Specimen: tumor tissue. The TCR comes from a female donor with retroperitoneal liposarcoma. Recombination joined TRBV6-1 with TRBJ1-2; 9 central nucleotides agree with TRBD1. The nucleotide sequence reads as follows: TGTGCCAGCAGAGCCGGGACAGGGACCTCTAACTATGGCTACACCTTC. Its product reads: CASRAGTGTSNYGYTF.